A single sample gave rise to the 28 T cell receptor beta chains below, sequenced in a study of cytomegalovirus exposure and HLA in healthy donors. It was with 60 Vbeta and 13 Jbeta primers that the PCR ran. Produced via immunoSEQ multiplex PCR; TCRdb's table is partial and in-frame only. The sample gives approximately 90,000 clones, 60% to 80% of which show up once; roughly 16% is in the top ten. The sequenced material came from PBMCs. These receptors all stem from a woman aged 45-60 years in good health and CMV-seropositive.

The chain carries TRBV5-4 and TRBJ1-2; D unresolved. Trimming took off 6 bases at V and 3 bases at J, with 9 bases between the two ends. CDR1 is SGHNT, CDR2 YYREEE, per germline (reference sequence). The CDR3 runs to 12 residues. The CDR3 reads CASTLGDYGYTF. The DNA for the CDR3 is TGTGCCAGCACCCTCGGGGACTATGGCTACACCTTC.

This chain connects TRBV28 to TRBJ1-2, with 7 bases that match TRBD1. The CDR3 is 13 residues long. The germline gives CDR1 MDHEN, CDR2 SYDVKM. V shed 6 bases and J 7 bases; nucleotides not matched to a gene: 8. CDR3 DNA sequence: TGTGCCAGCAGGGAGACAGGGAGAGGTGGCTACACCTTC. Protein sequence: CASRETGRGGYTF.

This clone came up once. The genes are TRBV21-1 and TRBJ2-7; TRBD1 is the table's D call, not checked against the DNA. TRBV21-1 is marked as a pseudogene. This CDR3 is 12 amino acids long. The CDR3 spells CASRDSSYEQYF. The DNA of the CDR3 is TGTGCCAGCAGGGACAGCTCCTACGAGCAGTACTTC.

The CDR3 sequence is CASSLSSAASYEQYF. Written as DNA, the CDR3 is TGTGCCAGCAGTTTAAGTAGCGCCGCTTCCTACGAGCAGTACTTC. The chain couples TRBV28 to TRBJ2-7, with a weak D call TRBD2 (5 bases). The V end was cut by 2 bases, the J end by 1 base, with 12 bases between. The germline CDR1 and CDR2 sequences are MDHEN and SYDVKM. The CDR3 spans 15 residues.

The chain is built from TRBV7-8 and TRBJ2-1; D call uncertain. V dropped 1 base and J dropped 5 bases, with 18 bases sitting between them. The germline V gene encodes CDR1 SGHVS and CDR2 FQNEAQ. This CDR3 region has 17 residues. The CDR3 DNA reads TGTGCCAGCAGCTTAGTTCGCCCCCCGCGACAAAACAATGAGCAGTTCTTC. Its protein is CASSLVRPPRQNNEQFF.

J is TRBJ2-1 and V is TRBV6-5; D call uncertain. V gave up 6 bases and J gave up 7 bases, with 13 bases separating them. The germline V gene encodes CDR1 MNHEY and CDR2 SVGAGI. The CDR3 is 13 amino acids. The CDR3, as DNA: TGTGCCAGCAGCCCATTTTCAGAAAATGAGCAGTTCTTC. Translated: CASSPFSENEQFF.

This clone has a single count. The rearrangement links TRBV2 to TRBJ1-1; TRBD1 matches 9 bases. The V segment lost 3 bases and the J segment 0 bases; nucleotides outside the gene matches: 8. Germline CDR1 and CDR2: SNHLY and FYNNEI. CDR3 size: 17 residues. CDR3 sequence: CASSETGTGIMNTEAFF. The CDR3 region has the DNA TGTGCCAGCAGTGAGACCGGGACAGGGATAATGAACACTGAAGCTTTCTTT.

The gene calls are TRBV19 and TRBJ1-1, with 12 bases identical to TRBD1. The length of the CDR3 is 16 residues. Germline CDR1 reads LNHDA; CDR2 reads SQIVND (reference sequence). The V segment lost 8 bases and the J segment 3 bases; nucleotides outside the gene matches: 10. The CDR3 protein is CASLGTGGGEDTEAFF. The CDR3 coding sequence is TGTGCCAGTCTAGGGACAGGGGGCGGTGAGGACACTGAAGCTTTCTTT. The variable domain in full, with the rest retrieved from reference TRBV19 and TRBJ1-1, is DGGITQSPKYLFRKEGQNVTLSCEQNLNHDAMYWYRQDPGQGLRLIYYSQIVNDFQKGDIAEGYSVSREKKESFPLTVTSAQKNPTAFYLCASLGTGGGEDTEAFFGQGTRLTVV.

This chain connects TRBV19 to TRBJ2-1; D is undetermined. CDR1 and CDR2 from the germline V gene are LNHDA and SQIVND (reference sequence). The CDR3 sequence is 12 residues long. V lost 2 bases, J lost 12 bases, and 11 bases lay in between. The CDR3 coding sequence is TGTGCCAGTAGTATATCGAGGTATGTGCAGTTCTTC. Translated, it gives CASSISRYVQFF.

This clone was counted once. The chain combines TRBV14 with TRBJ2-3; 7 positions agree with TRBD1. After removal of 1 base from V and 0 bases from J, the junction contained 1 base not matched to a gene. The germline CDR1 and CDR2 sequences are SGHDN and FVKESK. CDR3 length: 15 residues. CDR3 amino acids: CASSQGDSSTDTQYF. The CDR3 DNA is TGTGCCAGCAGCCAAGGGGACAGCAGCACAGATACGCAGTATTTT.

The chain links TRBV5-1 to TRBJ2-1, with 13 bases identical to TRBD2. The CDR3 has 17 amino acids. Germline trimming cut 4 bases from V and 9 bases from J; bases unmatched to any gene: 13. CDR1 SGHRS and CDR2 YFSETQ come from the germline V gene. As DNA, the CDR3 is TGCGCCAGCAGCCCCCGGACTAGCGGGAGTAAGACCGCTGAGCAGTTCTTC. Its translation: CASSPRTSGSKTAEQFF.

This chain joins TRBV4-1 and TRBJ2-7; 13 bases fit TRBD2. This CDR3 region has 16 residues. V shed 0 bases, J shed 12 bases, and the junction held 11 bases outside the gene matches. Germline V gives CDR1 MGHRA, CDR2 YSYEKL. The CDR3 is CASSQELSTSGRRTYF. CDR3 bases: TGCGCCAGCAGCCAAGAATTATCGACTAGCGGGAGGAGGACGTACTTC.

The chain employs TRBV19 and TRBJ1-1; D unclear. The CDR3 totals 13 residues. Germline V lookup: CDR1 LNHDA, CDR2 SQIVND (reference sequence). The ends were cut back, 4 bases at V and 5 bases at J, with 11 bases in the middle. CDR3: CASSKTARTEAFF. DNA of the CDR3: TGTGCCAGTAGTAAGACGGCGAGGACTGAAGCTTTCTTT.

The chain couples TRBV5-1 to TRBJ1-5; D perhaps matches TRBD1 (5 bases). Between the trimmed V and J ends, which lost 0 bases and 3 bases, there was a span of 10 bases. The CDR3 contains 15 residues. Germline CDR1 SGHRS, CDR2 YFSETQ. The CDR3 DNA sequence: TGCGCCAGCAGCTTGGACCCGGACAACAATCAGCCCCAGCATTTT. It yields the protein CASSLDPDNNQPQHF.

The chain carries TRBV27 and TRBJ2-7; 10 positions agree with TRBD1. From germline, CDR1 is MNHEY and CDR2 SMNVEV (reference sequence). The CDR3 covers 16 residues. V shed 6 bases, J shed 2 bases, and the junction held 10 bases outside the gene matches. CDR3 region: CASSRTPGTGAYEQYF. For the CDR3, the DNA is TGTGCCAGCAGCAGAACGCCCGGGACAGGGGCCTACGAGCAGTACTTC.

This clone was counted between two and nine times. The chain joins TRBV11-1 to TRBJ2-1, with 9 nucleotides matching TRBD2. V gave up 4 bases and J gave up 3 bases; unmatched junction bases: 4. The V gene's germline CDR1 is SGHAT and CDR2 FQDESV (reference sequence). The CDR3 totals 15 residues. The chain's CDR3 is CASSSFSGGYNEQFF. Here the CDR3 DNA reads TGTGCCAGCAGCTCCTTTAGCGGGGGCTACAATGAGCAGTTCTTC.

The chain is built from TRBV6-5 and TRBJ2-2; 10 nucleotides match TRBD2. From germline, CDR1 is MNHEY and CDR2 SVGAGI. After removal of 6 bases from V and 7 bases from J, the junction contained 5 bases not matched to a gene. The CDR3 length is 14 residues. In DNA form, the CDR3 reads TGTGCCAGCAGGCTACTAGCGGGGTACGGGGAGCTGTTTTTT. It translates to CASRLLAGYGELFF.

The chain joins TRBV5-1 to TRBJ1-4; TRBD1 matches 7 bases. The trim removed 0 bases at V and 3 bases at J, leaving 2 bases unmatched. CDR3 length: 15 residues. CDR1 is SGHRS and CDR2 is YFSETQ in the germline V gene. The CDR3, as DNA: TGCGCCAGCAGCTTGGGCGGGACAGCTAATGAAAAACTGTTTTTT. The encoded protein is CASSLGGTANEKLFF. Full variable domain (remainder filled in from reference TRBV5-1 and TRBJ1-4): KAGVTQTPRYLIKTRGQQVTLSCSPISGHRSVSWYQQTPGQGLQFLFEYFSETQRNKGNFPGRFSGRQFSNSRSEMNVSTLELGDSALYLCASSLGGTANEKLFFGSGTQLSVL.

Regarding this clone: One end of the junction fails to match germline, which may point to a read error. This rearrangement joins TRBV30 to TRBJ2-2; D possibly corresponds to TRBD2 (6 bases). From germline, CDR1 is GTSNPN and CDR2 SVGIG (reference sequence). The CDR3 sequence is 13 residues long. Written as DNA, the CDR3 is TGTGCCTGGGGCGGACTATCCACCGGAGAGCTGTTTTTT. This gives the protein CAWGGLSTGELFF.

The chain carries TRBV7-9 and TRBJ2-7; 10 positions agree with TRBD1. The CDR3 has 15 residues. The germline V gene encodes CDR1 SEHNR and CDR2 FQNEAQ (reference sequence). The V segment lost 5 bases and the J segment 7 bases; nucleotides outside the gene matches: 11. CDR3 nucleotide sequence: TGTGCCAGCAGCCGCACCGGGACAGGGGTTCTTGAGCAGTACTTC. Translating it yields CASSRTGTGVLEQYF.

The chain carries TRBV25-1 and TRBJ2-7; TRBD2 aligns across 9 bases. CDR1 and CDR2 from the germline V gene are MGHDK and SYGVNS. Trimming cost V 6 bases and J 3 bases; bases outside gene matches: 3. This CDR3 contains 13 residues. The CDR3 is CASRTSGLYEQYF. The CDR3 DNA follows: TGTGCCAGCAGGACTAGCGGCCTCTACGAGCAGTACTTC.

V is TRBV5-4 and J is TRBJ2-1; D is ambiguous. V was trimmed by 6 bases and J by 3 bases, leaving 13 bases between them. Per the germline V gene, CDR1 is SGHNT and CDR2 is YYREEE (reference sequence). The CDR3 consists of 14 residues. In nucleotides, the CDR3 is TGTGCCAGCACCCCTGCAGGTATCTACAATGAGCAGTTCTTC. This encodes CASTPAGIYNEQFF.

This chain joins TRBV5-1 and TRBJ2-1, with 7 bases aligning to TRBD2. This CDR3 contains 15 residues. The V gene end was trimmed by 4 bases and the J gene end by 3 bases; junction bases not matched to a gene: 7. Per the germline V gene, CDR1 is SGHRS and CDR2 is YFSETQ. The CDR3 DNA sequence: TGCGCCAGCAGCCAAACTAGCGCAATCTACAATGAGCAGTTCTTC. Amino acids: CASSQTSAIYNEQFF.

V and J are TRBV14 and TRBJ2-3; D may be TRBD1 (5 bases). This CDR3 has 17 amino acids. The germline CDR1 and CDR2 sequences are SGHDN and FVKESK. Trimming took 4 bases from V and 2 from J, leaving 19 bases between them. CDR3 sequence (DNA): TGTGCCAGCAGCCCACCCCTAGGTGGGGCCTTCACAGATACGCAGTATTTT. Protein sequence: CASSPPLGGAFTDTQYF.

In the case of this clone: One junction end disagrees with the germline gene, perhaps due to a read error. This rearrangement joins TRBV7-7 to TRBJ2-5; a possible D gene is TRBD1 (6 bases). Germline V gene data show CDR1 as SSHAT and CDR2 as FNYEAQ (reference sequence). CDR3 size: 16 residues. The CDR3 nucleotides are TGTGCTAGCAGCCTAAATAACAGGGCCGGACGGGAGACCCAGTACTTC. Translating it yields CASSLNNRAGRETQYF.

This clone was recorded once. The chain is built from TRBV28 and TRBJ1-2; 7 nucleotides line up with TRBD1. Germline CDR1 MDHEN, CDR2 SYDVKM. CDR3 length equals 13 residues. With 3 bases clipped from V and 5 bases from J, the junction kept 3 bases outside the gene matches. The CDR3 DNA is TGTGCCAGCAGTTTCGGACAGGAATATGGCTACACCTTC. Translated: CASSFGQEYGYTF.

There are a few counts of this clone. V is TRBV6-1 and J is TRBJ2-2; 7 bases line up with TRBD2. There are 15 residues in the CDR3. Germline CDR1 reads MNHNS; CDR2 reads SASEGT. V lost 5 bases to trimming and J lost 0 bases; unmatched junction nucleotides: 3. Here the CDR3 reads CASSPLAANTGELFF. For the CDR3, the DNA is TGTGCCAGCAGTCCCCTAGCGGCGAACACCGGGGAGCTGTTTTTT.

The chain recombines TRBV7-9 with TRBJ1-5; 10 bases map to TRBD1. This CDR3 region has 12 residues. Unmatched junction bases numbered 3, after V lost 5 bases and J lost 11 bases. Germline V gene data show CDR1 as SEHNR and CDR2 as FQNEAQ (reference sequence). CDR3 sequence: CASSQGQGAQHF. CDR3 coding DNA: TGTGCCAGCAGCCAAGGACAGGGGGCCCAGCATTTT. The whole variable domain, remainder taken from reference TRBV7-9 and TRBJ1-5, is DTGVSQNPRHKITKRGQNVTFRCDPISEHNRLYWYRQTLGQGPEFLTYFQNEAQLEKSRLLSDRFSAERPKGSFSTLEIQRTEQGDSAMYLCASSQGQGAQHFGDGTRLSIL.